One sample yielded the 29 T cell receptor beta chains listed below, sequenced in a study of early T cells in non-severe SARS-CoV-2 infection. Each CDR3 protein gets one entry after TCRdb re-called the 5' RACE reads with MiXCR. The sample carries tens of thousands of distinct CDR3 sequences, 3.9% recorded once. The sample consisted of whole blood. These receptors all come from an adult who was a healthcare worker with PCR-confirmed SARS-CoV-2 infection or an uninfected control (not recorded which).

At least ten counts were recorded for this clonotype. This chain joins TRBV18 and TRBJ1-1; TRBD1 matches at 7 bases. The germline gives CDR1 KGHSH, CDR2 LQKENI. This CDR3 comprises 14 residues. With 6 bases clipped from V and 1 base from J, the junction kept 5 bases outside the gene matches. For the CDR3, the DNA is TGTGCCAGCTCCCCGACAGGGCCGAACACTGAAGCTTTCTTT. This sequence encodes CASSPTGPNTEAFF.

This clonotype was seen repeatedly, ten times or more. This rearrangement joins TRBV11-2 to TRBJ2-7; tentative D call: TRBD1 (5 bases). Trimming left V 6 bases short and J 3 bases short, with 27 bases between. Looked up from germline, CDR1 is SGHAT and CDR2 is FQNNGV. The CDR3 is made up of 18 amino acids. The CDR3 DNA sequence: TGTGCCAGCAGAGGTCCCCGCCAAGACAGTGGAAGTCTCTACGAGCAGTACTTC. Its translation: CASRGPRQDSGSLYEQYF.

This clonotype came up many times. The V call is TRBV9, the J call TRBJ1-2, with TRBD1 identical over 8 bases. The CDR3 runs 16 residues. The ends lost 0 bases at V and 4 bases at J; junction bases unmatched: 8. Germline V gene lookup returns CDR1 SGDLS and CDR2 YYNGEE. CDR3 in amino acids: CASSVGAGGLSYGYTF. In nucleotides, the CDR3 is TGTGCCAGCAGCGTAGGGGCAGGGGGCCTTTCCTATGGCTACACCTTC.

This clonotype occurred many times. The chain uses TRBV7-6 and TRBJ1-1, with unresolved D. The CDR3 consists of 13 residues. Trimming stripped 1 base from V and 1 base from J, with 4 bases between. Germline CDR1 reads SGHVS; CDR2 reads FNYEAQ. The CDR3 DNA reads as TGTGCCAGCAGCTTAGACGCGAACACTGAAGCTTTCTTT. Translation: CASSLDANTEAFF.

The chain links TRBV6-2 or TRBV6-3 to TRBJ2-3; no firm D call. The length of the CDR3 is 13 residues. Germline values: CDR1 MNHEY, CDR2 SVGEGT. Deletions cut 4 bases from V and 6 bases from J, with 11 bases between. The DNA for the CDR3 is TGTGCCAGCAGTTCAGATGGTGCGGATACGCAGTATTTT. Translated: CASSSDGADTQYF.

This clonotype appeared many times. The genes are TRBV20-1 and TRBJ2-5; D unclear. The V gene's germline CDR1 is DFQATT and CDR2 SNEGSKA (reference sequence). The V end was cut by 3 bases, the J end by 3 bases, with 8 bases between. CDR3 length: 12 amino acids. CDR3 sequence reads: CSASNREETQYF. The CDR3 DNA sequence: TGCAGTGCTAGTAATAGGGAAGAGACCCAGTACTTC.

In this sample, this clonotype turned up a few times. J is TRBJ2-3 and V is TRBV11-3, with D possibly matching TRBD2 (8 bases). The CDR3 loop spans 19 amino acids. Trimming removed 5 bases at V and 8 bases at J, with 32 bases between. Germline assignment: CDR1 SGHNT and CDR2 YENEEA. As DNA, the CDR3 is TGTGCCAGCAGCCCCCCAGGGGGTTACGGAGCGGGAGAAGGGGTTACGCAGTATTTT. Protein: CASSPPGGYGAGEGVTQYF.

Relative to its sample, this clonotype is medium-sized. CDR3 sequence (DNA): TGCGCCAGCAGCCCCGGGACAGAGAGCTCCTACGAGCAGTACTTC. Its protein is CASSPGTESSYEQYF. The rearrangement joins TRBV5-1 to TRBJ2-7, with 7 bases identical to TRBD1. The V segment lost 4 bases and the J segment 0 bases; nucleotides outside the gene matches: 7. CDR1 and CDR2 from the germline V gene are SGHRS and YFSETQ. CDR3 length equals 15 residues. Using reference TRBV5-1 and TRBJ2-7 for the parts outside the CDR3, the full variable domain is KAGVTQTPRYLIKTRGQQVTLSCSPISGHRSVSWYQQTPGQGLQFLFEYFSETQRNKGNFPGRFSGRQFSNSRSEMNVSTLELGDSALYLCASSPGTESSYEQYFGPGTRLTVT.

This clonotype occurred many times. The chain recombines TRBV4-2 with TRBJ2-5, with 10 bases fitting TRBD2. The V gene's germline CDR1 is LGHNA and CDR2 YNFKEQ. The CDR3 is 15 amino acids. With V trimmed by 6 bases and J by 5 bases, 9 bases remained unmatched. Written as DNA, the CDR3 is TGTGCCAGCAGTCCTAGCGGGAGAGGGGTGGAGACCCAGTACTTC. It is translated as CASSPSGRGVETQYF.

V and J are TRBV18 and TRBJ1-4; the match to TRBD1 covers 8 bases. Germline CDR1 and CDR2: KGHSH and LQKENI. This CDR3 comprises 16 residues. With V trimmed by 4 bases and J by 7 bases, 11 bases remained unmatched. The CDR3: CASSLKQGQGTEKLFF. The CDR3 region has the DNA TGTGCCAGCTCACTAAAGCAAGGACAGGGAACTGAAAAACTGTTTTTT. Complete variable domain (other parts from reference TRBV18 and TRBJ1-4): NAGVMQNPRHLVRRRGQEARLRCSPMKGHSHVYWYRQLPEEGLKFMVYLQKENIIDESGMPKERFSAEFPKEGPSILRIQQVVRGDSAAYFCASSLKQGQGTEKLFFGSGTQLSVL.

This chain uses TRBV6-5 with TRBJ2-7, with 9 bases matching TRBD1. The CDR3 loop spans 15 amino acids. V dropped 0 bases and J dropped 6; count of bases not matched to a gene: 6. The germline CDR1 and CDR2 sequences are MNHEY and SVGAGI. Written as DNA, the CDR3 is TGTGCCAGCAGTTACTCATGGACAGGGGTCGGCGAGCAGTACTTC. It encodes CASSYSWTGVGEQYF.

This clonotype was recorded many times. The chain joins TRBV30 to TRBJ2-3, with D possibly TRBD2 on 6 matching bases. The ends were cut back, 7 bases at V and 5 bases at J, with 13 bases in the middle. CDR3 length: 12 amino acids. Germline CDR1 GTSNPN, CDR2 SVGIG (reference sequence). This chain's CDR3 is CASTWGVDTQYF. CDR3 bases: TGTGCCTCCACTTGGGGGGTAGATACGCAGTATTTT.

Only a few counts were recorded for this clonotype. This sequence joins TRBV6-5 and TRBJ1-4, with D possibly TRBD1 on 5 matching bases. Germline assignment: CDR1 MNHEY and CDR2 SVGAGI. The CDR3 consists of 15 residues. Between the trimmed V and J ends, which lost 4 bases and 0 bases, there was a span of 9 bases. DNA for the CDR3: TGTGCCAGCAGTTCCGGGGGGGCAACTAATGAAAAACTGTTTTTT. It encodes CASSSGGATNEKLFF.

As regards this clonotype: This may be a read error, as it is one base from a much larger clone. This rearrangement joins TRBV3-1 to TRBJ2-7; the D is unclear. The CDR3 consists of 12 residues. CDR1 and CDR2 (germline): LGHDT, YNNKEL (reference sequence). Trimming shortened V by 3 bases and J by 5 bases, and 8 bases separated the two germline ends. CDR3 loop: CASSQNWHEQYF. The CDR3 nucleotides read TGTGCCAGCAGCCAGAACTGGCACGAGCAGTACTTC.

Many counts were recorded for this clonotype. The chain combines TRBV19 with TRBJ1-1, with D perhaps TRBD1 (5 bases). V lost 4 bases and J 6 bases, leaving 15 bases between the germline ends. The germline CDR1 and CDR2 sequences are LNHDA and SQIVND (reference sequence). CDR3 length equals 14 residues. Here the CDR3 DNA reads TGTGCCAGTAGTACGGGACCCCGGGGGGCTGAAGCTTTCTTT. This gives the protein CASSTGPRGAEAFF.

This clonotype showed up many times. This chain connects TRBV5-1 to TRBJ2-7, with TRBD1 matching 8 bases. CDR3 size: 13 residues. The germline V gene has CDR1 SGHRS and CDR2 YFSETQ. Losses at the gene ends were 4 bases for V and 1 base for J; bases not matched to a gene: 1. The CDR3 sequence: CASSRDRSYEQYF. The DNA of the CDR3 is TGCGCCAGCAGCCGGGACAGGTCCTACGAGCAGTACTTC. Full variable domain (outside the CDR3, taken from reference TRBV5-1 and TRBJ2-7): KAGVTQTPRYLIKTRGQQVTLSCSPISGHRSVSWYQQTPGQGLQFLFEYFSETQRNKGNFPGRFSGRQFSNSRSEMNVSTLELGDSALYLCASSRDRSYEQYFGPGTRLTVT.

This clonotype was observed at least ten times. The rearrangement joins TRBV29-1 to TRBJ2-2; 8 nucleotides line up with TRBD1. Germline V lookup: CDR1 SQVTM, CDR2 ANQGSEA. The CDR3 contains 15 residues. Trimming at V came to 2 bases and at J to 6 bases, leaving 8 bases not matched to a gene. The CDR3 loop is CSVESGRGQAGELFF. As DNA, the CDR3 is TGCAGCGTTGAAAGCGGCAGGGGGCAAGCCGGGGAGCTGTTTTTT.

In this sample, this clonotype is medium-sized. The chain recombines TRBV2 with TRBJ2-1, with 9 bases that match TRBD1. Germline V gives CDR1 SNHLY, CDR2 FYNNEI. V dropped 7 bases and J dropped 6; count of bases not matched to a gene: 7. The CDR3 loop spans 14 amino acids. This CDR3 reads CASTPGQGLNEQFF. CDR3 nucleotide sequence: TGTGCCAGCACCCCGGGACAGGGCCTCAATGAGCAGTTCTTC.

This clonotype occurred many times. The chain has TRBV7-2 and TRBJ2-3; possibly TRBD2 for D (6 bases). The CDR3 is 14 residues long. Trimming removed 6 bases from V and 2 bases from J, with 12 bases in between. Germline V gene sequence: CDR1 SGHTA, CDR2 FQGNSA. The CDR3 protein is CASRIGGTTDTQYF. The CDR3 DNA reads TGTGCCAGCAGGATCGGGGGAACCACAGATACGCAGTATTTT.

In this sample, this clonotype turned up many times. V and J are TRBV5-1 and TRBJ2-1, with D unclear. The CDR3 sequence is 12 residues long. Germline CDR1 is SGHRS and CDR2 is YFSETQ. Trimming cost V 4 bases and J 8 bases, with 10 bases left between them. The CDR3 region is CASSPETDEQFF. CDR3 DNA: TGCGCCAGCAGCCCAGAAACCGATGAGCAGTTCTTC.

This clonotype was counted ten times or more. The V and J genes are TRBV9 and TRBJ2-1, with 9 bases lining up with TRBD2. J lost 4 bases, V lost 3 bases, and 14 bases had no gene match. CDR3 length equals 18 residues. Germline CDR1 is SGDLS and CDR2 is YYNGEE. The CDR3 region has the DNA TGTGCCAGCAGCGCCCCCCCGGGATGGACTAGCGTGTACAATGAGCAGTTCTTC. It yields the protein CASSAPPGWTSVYNEQFF.

This clonotype was counted many times. The rearrangement links TRBV19 to TRBJ2-5; D is uncertain. CDR3 length equals 12 residues. The germline V gene encodes CDR1 LNHDA and CDR2 SQIVND (reference sequence). V lost 5 bases, J lost 0 bases, and 4 bases lay in between. DNA for the CDR3: TGTGCCAGTAGTTCGTACCAAGAGACCCAGTACTTC. Translated, it gives CASSSYQETQYF. The whole variable domain, filled in from reference TRBV19 and TRBJ2-5, reads DGGITQSPKYLFRKEGQNVTLSCEQNLNHDAMYWYRQDPGQGLRLIYYSQIVNDFQKGDIAEGYSVSREKKESFPLTVTSAQKNPTAFYLCASSSYQETQYFGPGTRLLVL.

This clonotype was observed at least ten times. The genes are TRBV10-1 and TRBJ2-1; either TRBD1 or TRBD2 may supply D (7 bases each). Germline lookup yields CDR1 WNHNN and CDR2 SYGVQD (reference sequence). The CDR3 runs to 16 residues. Between the trimmed V and J ends, which lost 3 bases and 7 bases, there was a span of 19 bases. Written as DNA, the CDR3 is TGCGCCAGCAGTGAATCAGGGAGGGGGCCAAGTAATGAGCAGTTCTTC. It encodes CASSESGRGPSNEQFF.

This clonotype came up many times. The chain couples TRBV20-1 to TRBJ1-5, with D perhaps TRBD1 (6 bases). The CDR3 extends over 16 amino acids. Per the germline V gene, CDR1 is DFQATT and CDR2 is SNEGSKA (reference sequence). The germline V and J ends were trimmed by 6 bases and 0 bases, with 18 bases remaining between them. Here the CDR3 reads CSAHPFGTPSNQPQHF. The CDR3 DNA is TGCAGTGCCCACCCTTTCGGGACACCTAGCAATCAGCCCCAGCATTTT.

This clonotype was seen at least ten times. The chain has TRBV20-1 and TRBJ2-7, with 9 bases fitting TRBD1. Germline-derived CDR1 and CDR2 are DFQATT and SNEGSKA (reference sequence). The junction had 8 bases not matched to a gene; V was cut back by 3 bases and J by 2 bases. The CDR3 sequence is 15 residues long. The CDR3 protein is CSASPTGTGPYEQYF. As DNA, the CDR3 is TGCAGTGCTAGCCCGACCGGGACAGGGCCCTACGAGCAGTACTTC.

This clonotype was recorded many times. This rearrangement joins TRBV12-3 or TRBV12-4 to TRBJ2-1; D is unclear. The CDR3 runs to 14 residues. V was trimmed by 2 bases and J by 3 bases, leaving 8 bases between them. The CDR3: CASSLLGFYNEQFF. The CDR3 nucleotides are TGTGCCAGCAGTTTATTAGGGTTCTACAATGAGCAGTTCTTC.

This clonotype counts as medium-sized. This rearrangement joins TRBV11-2 to TRBJ1-6, with D perhaps matching TRBD1 (6 bases). Looked up from germline, CDR1 is SGHAT and CDR2 is FQNNGV. V was shortened by 3 bases and J by 7 bases, with 13 bases between the two germline ends. The CDR3 totals 15 residues. CDR3 nucleotides: TGTGCCAGCAGCTTCCAGCAGGGGAGAAATTCACCCCTCCACTTT. This gives the protein CASSFQQGRNSPLHF.

The chain employs TRBV30 and TRBJ2-1, with 7 bases matching TRBD1. V was clipped by 1 base and J by 5 bases; unmatched bases: 8. Germline V gives CDR1 GTSNPN, CDR2 SVGIG (reference sequence). The CDR3 has 15 residues. CDR3 sequence reads: CAWSGRQGTHNEQFF. DNA of the CDR3: TGTGCCTGGAGTGGCAGACAGGGCACACACAATGAGCAGTTCTTC. Complete variable domain (other parts from reference TRBV30 and TRBJ2-1): SQTIHQWPATLVQPVGSPLSLECTVEGTSNPNLYWYRQAAGRGLQLLFYSVGIGQISSEVPQNLSASRPQDRQFILSSKKLLLSDSGFYLCAWSGRQGTHNEQFFGPGTRLTVL.

This clonotype was picked up many times. V gene TRBV18 combines with J gene TRBJ2-4; tentatively, D is TRBD2 (6 bases). The germline V and J ends were trimmed by 3 bases and 0 bases, with 9 bases remaining between them. This CDR3 contains 15 residues. Germline V gene lookup returns CDR1 KGHSH and CDR2 LQKENI. This CDR3 is CASSPPGLAKNIQYF. In DNA form, the CDR3 reads TGTGCCAGCTCACCCCCGGGACTAGCCAAAAACATTCAGTACTTC.